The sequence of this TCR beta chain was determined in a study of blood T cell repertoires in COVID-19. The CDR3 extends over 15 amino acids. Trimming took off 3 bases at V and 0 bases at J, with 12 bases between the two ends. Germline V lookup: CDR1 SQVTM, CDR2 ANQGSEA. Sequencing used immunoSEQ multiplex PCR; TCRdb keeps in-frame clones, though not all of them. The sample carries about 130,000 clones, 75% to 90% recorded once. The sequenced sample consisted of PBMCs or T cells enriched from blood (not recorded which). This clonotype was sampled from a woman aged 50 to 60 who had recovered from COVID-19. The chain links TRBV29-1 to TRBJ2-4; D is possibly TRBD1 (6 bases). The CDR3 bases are TGCAGCGTTGAGGGGTGGGGGCTAGCCAAAAACATTCAGTACTTC. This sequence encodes CSVEGWGLAKNIQYF.